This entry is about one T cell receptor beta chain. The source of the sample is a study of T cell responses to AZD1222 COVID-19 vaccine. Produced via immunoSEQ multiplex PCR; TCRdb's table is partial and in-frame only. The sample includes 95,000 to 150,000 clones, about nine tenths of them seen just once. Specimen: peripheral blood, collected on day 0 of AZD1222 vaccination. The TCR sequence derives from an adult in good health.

This CDR3 is CATAILYYQPQHF. The CDR3 nucleotides read TGTGCCACCGCAATCCTATATTATCAGCCCCAGCATTTT. The V and J genes are TRBV6-5 and TRBJ1-5; D not resolved. The V and J ends lost 10 bases and 5 bases respectively, with 15 bases between them. The CDR3 extends over 13 amino acids. CDR1 is MNHEY and CDR2 is SVGAGI in the germline V gene.